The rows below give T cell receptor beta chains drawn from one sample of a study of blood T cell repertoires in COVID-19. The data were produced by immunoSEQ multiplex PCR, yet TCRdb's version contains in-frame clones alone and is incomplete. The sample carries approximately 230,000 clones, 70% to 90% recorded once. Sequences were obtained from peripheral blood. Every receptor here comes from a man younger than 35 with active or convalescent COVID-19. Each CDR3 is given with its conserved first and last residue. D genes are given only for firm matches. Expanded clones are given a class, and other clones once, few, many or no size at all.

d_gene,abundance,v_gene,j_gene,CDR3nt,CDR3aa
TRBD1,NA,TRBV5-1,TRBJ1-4,TGCGCCAGCAGCCGGGACAGCTTCAATGAAAAACTGTTTTTT,CASSRDSFNEKLFF
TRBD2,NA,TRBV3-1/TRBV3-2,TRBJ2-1,TGTGCCAGCAGCCCCCGAGGACTAGCGGGCCGCAATGAGCAGTTCTTC,CASSPRGLAGRNEQFF
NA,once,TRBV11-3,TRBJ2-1,TGTGCCAGCAGCTTAAGTAGGGCGGGTCTGGCCAATGAGCAGTTCTTC,CASSLSRAGLANEQFF
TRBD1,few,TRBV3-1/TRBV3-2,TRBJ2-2,TGTGCCAGCAGCCCCTGGGACAGGGGGTCCGGGGAGCTGTTTTTT,CASSPWDRGSGELFF
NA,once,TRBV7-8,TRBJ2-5,TGTGCCAGCAGCTTAGGGGCAGGGGTGGGCCAAGAGACCCAGTACTTC,CASSLGAGVGQETQYF
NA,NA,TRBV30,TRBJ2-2,TGTGCCTGCGGACAGAACACCGGGGAGCTGTTTTTT,CACGQNTGELFF
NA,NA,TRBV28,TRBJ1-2,TGTGCCAGCAGGCCAACTACAGGGAACTATGGCTACACCTTC,CASRPTTGNYGYTF
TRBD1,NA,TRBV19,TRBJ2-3,TGTGCCAGTAGTTGGGGACACAGGGGGCTGGATACGCAGTATTTT,CASSWGHRGLDTQYF
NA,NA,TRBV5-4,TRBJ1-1,TGTGCCAGCAGCTCTACCCTGGTGGTCACTGAAGCTTTCTTT,CASSSTLVVTEAFF
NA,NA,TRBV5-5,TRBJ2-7,TGTGCCAGCAGGTTTGGGCCAGAGCAGTACTTC,CASRFGPEQYF
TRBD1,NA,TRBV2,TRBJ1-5,TGTGCCACCAGGGCAGGGGGCGCTGGCAATCAGCCCCAGCATTTT,CATRAGGAGNQPQHF
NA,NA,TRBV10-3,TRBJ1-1,TGTGCCATCAGCGTAACAGGGTACACTGAAGCTTTCTTT,CAISVTGYTEAFF